The sequence of this T cell receptor beta chain was determined in a study of vaccination effects on CD4 cells after COVID-19. Notes on this clone: As yet, its antigen is unknown.

The method was immunoSEQ multiplex PCR; TCRdb's version includes in-frame clones alone and lacks a portion of them. The sample lists about 73,000 clones; roughly 74% were seen once. Antigen-specific CD4+ T cells were first expanded with viral peptide pools by the ViraFEST assay and only then sequenced. Following culture for around 10 days, CD4+ T cells were isolated. The healthy vaccine recipients, who had no prior SARS-CoV-2 infection, showed negative nucleocapsid antibodies. Study-level findings and limits: Marked clonal contraction was seen in infection- and vaccine-induced clones late after vaccination. The study got few convalescent patients and did not collect any early post-infection timepoints.

The material was CD4+ T cells from PBMCs cultured with HCoV-NL63 spike peptides, obtained before COVID-19 vaccination. The TCR sequence derives from a human donor who received a COVID-19 vaccine.

This chain's CDR3 is CASSVRQVNTGELFF. CDR3 DNA: TGCGCCAGCAGCGTAAGACAGGTGAACACCGGGGAGCTGTTTTTT. This rearrangement joins TRBV4-3 to TRBJ2-2, with D possibly TRBD1 on 6 matching bases. V was cut by 5 bases and J by 1 base, with 11 bases left in between. The CDR3 runs 15 residues. The germline CDR1 and CDR2 sequences are LGHNA and YSLEER.